In its sample, the clone carrying this T cell receptor (beta chain) was seen many times. Its antigen is unidentified. This sample was taken from a study of T cell repertoires in cytomegalovirus infection. For the study at large: Public TCR beta signature analysis indicated the presence of both CMV infection and matching HLA type.

The CDR3 sequence is 13 residues long. V was cut by 6 bases and J by 6 bases, with 14 bases left in between. Germline CDR1 is MNHNS and CDR2 is SASEGT. TCRdb re-analysed the reads in MiXCR, keeping a single row per CDR3 protein. Counted here are approximately 490,000 distinct CDR3 sequences, 11% occurring once; the ten biggest clones make up more than 8.5%. Overall study results and limits: Cumulated frequencies of public TCR beta families served to identify carriers of CMV plus the relevant HLA. Predominance within the ex vivo response was attributable to HLA-C-restricted CMV-specific TCR beta clonotypes.

This chain joins TRBV6-1 and TRBJ1-2, with D perhaps matching TRBD1 (6 bases). Source material: PBMCs. The clonotype was recovered from a human donor in good health (CMV status not recorded). Some clones in this sample may be carry-over from other donors' samples. CDR3 sequence: CASRPTGLNGYTF. CDR3 DNA: TGTGCCAGCAGACCTACAGGGCTGAATGGCTACACCTTC.